Listed here are 28 T cell receptor beta chains from one sample, sequenced in a study of cytomegalovirus exposure and HLA in healthy donors. Assay: immunoSEQ multiplex PCR; the TCRdb copy retains only in-frame clones and omits some. The sample has around 400,000 clones, just over 85% seen once; the top ten hold 0.83%. Source material: PBMCs. The source of these receptors is a young woman in good health and CMV-seronegative.

The chain joins TRBV27 to TRBJ2-5; TRBD2 matches 9 bases. V lost 9 bases, J lost 0 bases, and 5 bases stayed unmatched. CDR3 length equals 14 residues. Germline V gene data show CDR1 as MNHEY and CDR2 as SMNVEV (reference sequence). The CDR3 DNA is TGTGCCAGTAAGACTAGCGGAAACCAAGAGACCCAGTACTTC. This sequence encodes CASKTSGNQETQYF.

The V call is TRBV5-4, the J call TRBJ1-2, with D possibly TRBD1 on 5 matching bases. The CDR3 length is 16 residues. Germline loops: CDR1 SGHNT, CDR2 YYREEE (reference sequence). Trimming left V 0 bases short and J 7 bases short, with 19 bases between. The CDR3 is CASSLAALAGRGGYTF. CDR3 nucleotide sequence: TGTGCCAGCAGCTTGGCGGCCTTGGCAGGGCGAGGTGGCTACACCTTC.

The V gene is TRBV6-5, the J gene TRBJ1-5; D is ambiguous. From germline, CDR1 is MNHEY and CDR2 SVGAGI. CDR3 size: 13 residues. Trimming left V 8 bases short and J 3 bases short, with 11 bases between. The CDR3 region is CASGLSVNQPQHF. The CDR3 DNA reads as TGTGCCAGCGGGCTGTCGGTCAATCAGCCCCAGCATTTT.

The rearrangement links TRBV29-1 to TRBJ2-2; D is undetermined. The ends were cut back, 7 bases at V and 2 bases at J, with 11 bases in the middle. The CDR3 has 13 residues. Germline CDR1 is SQVTM and CDR2 is ANQGSEA. CDR3 nucleotide sequence: TGCAGCGCGATGGGCACCAACACCGGGGAGCTGTTTTTT. This codes for CSAMGTNTGELFF.

V is TRBV7-2 and J is TRBJ2-7; possible D gene TRBD2, 5 bases. Germline CDR1 SGHTA, CDR2 FQGNSA. V lost 7 bases and J 3 bases, leaving 16 bases between the germline ends. This CDR3 region has 14 residues. The CDR3 sequence: CASNPPERLYEQYF. CDR3 nucleotides: TGTGCCAGCAACCCGCCAGAGCGGCTCTACGAGCAGTACTTC.

This chain joins TRBV7-2 and TRBJ2-7; D unresolved. This CDR3 contains 14 residues. Germline V gene sequence: CDR1 SGHTA, CDR2 FQGNSA. V lost 2 bases and J lost 3, with 11 bases in between. CDR3 residues: CASSLTVGSYEQYF. In DNA, the CDR3 is TGTGCCAGCAGCTTAACAGTCGGCAGCTACGAGCAGTACTTC.

The gene calls are TRBV4-1 and TRBJ2-7; 7 positions agree with TRBD2. Germline lookup yields CDR1 MGHRA and CDR2 YSYEKL. The J segment lost 5 bases and the V segment lost 1 base, leaving 8 bases of the junction unmatched. The CDR3 has 15 residues. Here the CDR3 reads CASSQVAGLDHEQYF. CDR3 sequence (DNA): TGCGCCAGCAGCCAAGTAGCGGGTCTGGACCACGAGCAGTACTTC.

This clone was observed a few times. The rearrangement joins TRBV10-3 to TRBJ1-2; D is unclear. Germline values: CDR1 ENHRY, CDR2 SYGVKD. V dropped 2 bases and J dropped 4 bases, with 17 bases sitting between them. The CDR3 loop spans 16 amino acids. CDR3 nucleotide sequence: TGTGCCATCAGTGAGCACAGTCCGCCCCCCGGCTATGGCTACACCTTC. Translated, it gives CAISEHSPPPGYGYTF.

V is TRBV7-9 and J is TRBJ2-6, with D maybe TRBD1 (6 bases). This CDR3 is built from 15 residues. CDR1 SEHNR and CDR2 FQNEAQ come from the germline V gene (reference sequence). V gave up 2 bases and J gave up 2 bases, with 7 bases separating them. CDR3 protein: CASSLWGPGANVLTF. CDR3 sequence (DNA): TGTGCCAGCAGCTTATGGGGGCCTGGGGCCAACGTCCTGACTTTC.

The rearrangement uses TRBV7-3 and TRBJ2-2; perhaps TRBD2 as D (6 bases). This CDR3 has 16 amino acids. Deletions cut 5 bases from V and 1 base from J, with 14 bases between. Germline-derived CDR1 and CDR2 are SGHTA and FQGTGA. The CDR3 here is CASSRGAAGNTGELFF. The CDR3 DNA reads as TGTGCCAGCAGCCGTGGGGCAGCGGGGAACACCGGGGAGCTGTTTTTT.

This CDR3 reads CASTELLSTDTQYF. CDR3 nucleotide sequence: TGCGCCAGCACCGAACTACTCAGCACAGATACGCAGTATTTT. The chain carries TRBV5-1 and TRBJ2-3; no firm D call. Trimming cost V 6 bases and J 0 bases, with 11 bases left between them. Germline CDR1 reads SGHRS; CDR2 reads YFSETQ. The CDR3 has 14 amino acids. The full variable domain, its missing parts supplied by reference TRBV5-1 and TRBJ2-3, is KAGVTQTPRYLIKTRGQQVTLSCSPISGHRSVSWYQQTPGQGLQFLFEYFSETQRNKGNFPGRFSGRQFSNSRSEMNVSTLELGDSALYLCASTELLSTDTQYFGPGTRLTVL.

The V gene is TRBV27, the J gene TRBJ2-7, with D possibly TRBD1 on 6 matching bases. The V gene's germline CDR1 is MNHEY and CDR2 SMNVEV (reference sequence). The CDR3 length is 16 residues. Trimming left V 0 bases short and J 2 bases short, with 14 bases between. In nucleotides, the CDR3 is TGTGCCAGCAGTTTATCGGCGGCAGGGGCCCCCTACGAGCAGTACTTC. Protein sequence: CASSLSAAGAPYEQYF.

The J gene is TRBJ2-7, the V gene TRBV5-4; perhaps TRBD1 as D (5 bases). Germline V CDR1 and CDR2: SGHNT, YYREEE (reference sequence). The CDR3 contains 15 residues. Between the trimmed V and J ends, which lost 2 bases and 0 bases, there was a span of 12 bases. This chain's CDR3 is CASSLDSRSSYEQYF. In DNA, the CDR3 is TGTGCCAGCAGCTTAGACAGCCGGAGCTCCTACGAGCAGTACTTC.

The J gene is TRBJ2-7, the V gene TRBV19; tentatively, D is TRBD1 (6 bases). The length of the CDR3 is 14 residues. CDR1 and CDR2 from the germline V gene are LNHDA and SQIVND (reference sequence). V was cut by 4 bases and J by 5 bases, with 15 bases left in between. The CDR3 here is CASSKGSGANEQYF. The CDR3 DNA reads TGTGCCAGTAGTAAGGGGTCAGGGGCCAACGAGCAGTACTTC.

This chain joins TRBV12-5 and TRBJ2-5, with a weak D call TRBD2 (6 bases). Trimming took off 0 bases at V and 0 bases at J, with 11 bases between the two ends. The CDR3 extends over 16 amino acids. Germline V gene sequence: CDR1 LGHNT, CDR2 FRNRAP. CDR3 sequence: CASGLVKRDYQETQYF. The CDR3 bases are TGTGCTAGTGGTTTGGTAAAGAGGGACTACCAAGAGACCCAGTACTTC.

This chain connects TRBV28 to TRBJ2-3, with TRBD2 matching over 8 bases. The CDR3 totals 16 residues. The germline V gene encodes CDR1 MDHEN and CDR2 SYDVKM. V was clipped by 4 bases and J by 1 base; unmatched bases: 7. The CDR3 region is CASSSREGGRTDTQYF. The CDR3 DNA reads TGTGCCAGCAGTTCTCGGGAGGGAGGACGCACAGATACGCAGTATTTT.

The genes are TRBV9 and TRBJ2-7, with 7 bases aligning to TRBD1. The CDR3 has 14 residues. Losses at the gene ends were 0 bases for V and 6 bases for J; bases not matched to a gene: 6. The germline CDR1 and CDR2 sequences are SGDLS and YYNGEE. The CDR3 region is CASSVVDRVCEQYF. CDR3 coding DNA: TGTGCCAGCAGCGTAGTAGACAGGGTGTGCGAGCAGTACTTC.

This chain joins TRBV4-1 and TRBJ1-2; 9 nucleotides match TRBD1. Trimming cost V 0 bases and J 5 bases; bases outside gene matches: 7. Germline-derived CDR1 and CDR2 are MGHRA and YSYEKL. The CDR3 runs 16 residues. DNA of the CDR3: TGCGCCAGCAGCCAAGAAGGGACAGGGCACCATTATGGCTACACCTTC. Translating it yields CASSQEGTGHHYGYTF.

The chain combines TRBV6-1 with TRBJ1-2; 10 bases map to TRBD1. Germline values: CDR1 MNHNS, CDR2 SASEGT. CDR3 length: 15 amino acids. V dropped 6 bases and J dropped 1; count of bases not matched to a gene: 5. This CDR3 reads CASRGGTGVNYGYTF. The DNA for the CDR3 is TGTGCCAGCAGAGGGGGGACAGGGGTTAACTATGGCTACACCTTC.

V is TRBV28 and J is TRBJ1-3; D uncertain. The CDR3 is made up of 15 amino acids. Germline V gives CDR1 MDHEN, CDR2 SYDVKM. Trimming pared 2 bases from V and 0 bases from J, leaving 8 bases between. CDR3 loop: CASSLGHYSGNTIYF. Written as DNA, the CDR3 is TGTGCCAGCAGTTTAGGGCATTACTCTGGAAACACCATATATTTT.

This chain joins TRBV7-2 and TRBJ1-1; D is uncertain. The CDR3 is made up of 15 amino acids. Germline V lookup: CDR1 SGHTA, CDR2 FQGNSA. The V gene lost 5 bases and the J gene lost 1 base, with 14 bases spanning the gap. CDR3 in DNA: TGTGCCAGCAGCCGTGGGGTGGGAGGGAACACTGAAGCTTTCTTT. Its translation is CASSRGVGGNTEAFF.

The chain links TRBV11-2 to TRBJ2-3; 8 bases are shared with TRBD2. Germline V CDR1 and CDR2: SGHAT, FQNNGV. CDR3 size: 17 residues. With 5 bases clipped from V and 2 bases from J, the junction kept 12 bases outside the gene matches. CDR3 residues: CASSKRTGGDFTDTQYF. The CDR3 DNA sequence: TGTGCCAGCAGCAAGAGGACCGGGGGGGACTTCACAGATACGCAGTATTTT.

J is TRBJ2-3 and V is TRBV28; D is unclear. The CDR3 covers 12 residues. CDR1 MDHEN and CDR2 SYDVKM come from the germline V gene. V was cut by 5 bases and J by 2 bases, with 5 bases left in between. CDR3: CASSLITDTQYF. The CDR3 DNA is TGTGCCAGCAGTCTTATCACAGATACGCAGTATTTT.

This chain uses TRBV6-5 with TRBJ1-2; maybe TRBD1 (6 bases). Trimming shortened V by 6 bases and J by 0 bases, and 11 bases separated the two germline ends. Germline CDR1 and CDR2: MNHEY and SVGAGI. CDR3 size: 14 residues. Here the CDR3 DNA reads TGTGCCAGCAGGACGGACAGAGCTAACTATGGCTACACCTTC. It yields the protein CASRTDRANYGYTF.

The chain uses TRBV11-2 and TRBJ2-6; no reliable D call. The germline V and J ends were trimmed by 4 bases and 0 bases, with 13 bases remaining between them. CDR1 is SGHAT and CDR2 is FQNNGV in the germline V gene. The CDR3 is 17 residues long. The CDR3 spells CASSSRVPDSGANVLTF. Here the CDR3 DNA reads TGTGCCAGCAGCTCGAGAGTGCCCGACTCTGGGGCCAACGTCCTGACTTTC.

This rearrangement joins TRBV27 to TRBJ2-3; TRBD2 matches at 10 bases. From germline, CDR1 is MNHEY and CDR2 SMNVEV (reference sequence). CDR3 size: 16 residues. V dropped 3 bases and J dropped 2; count of bases not matched to a gene: 5. This chain's CDR3 is CASSFPSGSPTDTQYF. Written as DNA, the CDR3 is TGTGCCAGCAGTTTCCCTAGCGGGAGTCCCACAGATACGCAGTATTTT.

This clone came up a few times. The genes are TRBV2 and TRBJ1-5; D not resolved. The V gene's germline CDR1 is SNHLY and CDR2 FYNNEI. V was trimmed by 8 bases and J by 3 bases, leaving 14 bases between them. CDR3 length: 14 residues. CDR3 sequence: CASGLYSLNQPQHF. The CDR3 bases are TGTGCCAGCGGACTTTACAGCCTCAATCAGCCCCAGCATTTT.

The chain recombines TRBV30 with TRBJ2-7; no definite D call. The CDR3 covers 13 residues. Germline V gene data show CDR1 as GTSNPN and CDR2 as SVGIG (reference sequence). Trimming pared 1 base from V and 4 bases from J, leaving 11 bases between. CDR3 coding DNA: TGTGCCTGGAGTGGGGCTGCTTGGTACGAGCAGTACTTC. As protein: CAWSGAAWYEQYF.